The subject of this entry is one T cell receptor beta chain. Its antigen is not identified. The sample is drawn from a study of T cell responses to AZD1222 COVID-19 vaccine. Study-level results: Only six people who got AZD1222 tested seropositive at baseline. When two AZD1222 doses had been given, Spike-specific TCR breadth and depth rose. Unmutated variant regions are reportedly targeted by nearly half of spike-specific TCRs.

Assay used: immunoSEQ multiplex PCR; TCRdb lists only in-frame clones, some missing. The sample consists of 46,000 or so clones, about 92% of them appearing once. Germline V gene data show CDR1 as LNHDA and CDR2 as SQIVND (reference sequence). The CDR3 is 14 residues long. Between the trimmed V and J ends, which lost 1 base and 8 bases, there was a span of 12 bases. It was second doses at about 4 or about 12 weeks that were pooled. The receptor's source is an adult who received the AZD1222 COVID-19 vaccine. The specimen was peripheral blood, collected 28 days after the second AZD1222 dose. This chain connects TRBV19 to TRBJ2-1; no definite D call. The CDR3 region has the DNA TGTGCCAGTAGTATAGGACTCTTGAAGGATGAGCAGTTCTTC. It is translated as CASSIGLLKDEQFF.